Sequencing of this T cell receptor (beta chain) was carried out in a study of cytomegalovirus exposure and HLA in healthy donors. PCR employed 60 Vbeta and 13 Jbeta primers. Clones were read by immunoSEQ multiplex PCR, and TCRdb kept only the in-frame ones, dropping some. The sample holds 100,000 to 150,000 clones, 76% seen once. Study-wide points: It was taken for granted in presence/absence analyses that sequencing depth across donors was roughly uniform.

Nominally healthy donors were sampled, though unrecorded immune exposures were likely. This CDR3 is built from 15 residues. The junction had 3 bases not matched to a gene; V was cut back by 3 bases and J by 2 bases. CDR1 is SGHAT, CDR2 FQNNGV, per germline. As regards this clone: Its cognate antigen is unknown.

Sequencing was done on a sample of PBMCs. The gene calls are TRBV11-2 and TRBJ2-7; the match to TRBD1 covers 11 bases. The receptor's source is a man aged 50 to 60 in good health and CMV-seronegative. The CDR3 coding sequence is TGTGCCAGCAGCTTCCCGGGACAGGGGGCCTACGAGCAGTACGTC. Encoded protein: CASSFPGQGAYEQYV.